This T cell receptor (beta chain) was obtained from a study of cytomegalovirus exposure and HLA in healthy donors. Note on this clone: Its antigen is unknown.

Researchers ran the PCR with 60 Vbeta and 13 Jbeta primers. Per the study methods: A follow-up analysis tallied 70 million to 80 million unique TCR beta chains, roughly 11 million shared. TCRdb's table, derived via immunoSEQ multiplex PCR, lists solely in-frame clones and lacks some. V and J calls and clone size are as listed in that table; D and trimming were resolved from the DNA. The sample lists tens of thousands of clones, 78% occurring once. Whole-study results and caveats: Most observed TCR sequences were rare, whereas some public TCRs were detected in many donors. In a later analysis, at a false discovery rate of 0.05, approximately 15,000 TCR beta sequences matched HLA alleles. It was in a later analysis that TCR association rates were seen to vary by HLA locus, highest for DRB1 and lowest for HLA-C.

CDR1 and CDR2 from the germline V gene are MNHEY and SMNVEV (reference sequence). The length of the CDR3 is 15 residues. V lost 2 bases, J lost 4 bases, and 3 bases stayed unmatched. Sequenced input: PBMCs. The V and J genes are TRBV27 and TRBJ2-5; 11 bases map to TRBD2. The sequence was obtained from a man aged 40-49 years in good health and CMV-seronegative. CDR3 region: CASSLVGLAGETQYF. Written as DNA, the CDR3 is TGTGCCAGCAGTTTAGTCGGACTAGCGGGAGAGACCCAGTACTTC.